This T cell receptor (beta chain) was identified during a study of blood T cell repertoires in COVID-19. Assay: immunoSEQ multiplex PCR; the TCRdb copy retains only in-frame clones and omits some. The sample lists hundreds of thousands of clones, roughly 84% seen once, with around 30% in the top ten. This clone was seen a few times. This CDR3 is 15 amino acids long. Per germline, CDR1 SGHNT and CDR2 YENEEA. V gave up 5 bases and J gave up 6 bases; unmatched junction bases: 9. The specimen sequenced was peripheral blood. The chain employs TRBV11-3 and TRBJ1-2; 10 nucleotides match TRBD1. The origin of this receptor is a man aged 35-49 years with acute or convalescent COVID-19. In DNA, the CDR3 is TGTGCCAGCAGCATCGGGACAGGGGCTGTGGATGGCTACACCTTC. Its translation is CASSIGTGAVDGYTF.